These 2 T cell receptor beta chains came from one sample sequenced in a study of CD8 T cells in Susac syndrome. The RNA input was about 0.45 to 1 ug, and it was reverse transcribed with random hexamers. Using its own MiXCR run on the immunoSEQ multiplex PCR reads, TCRdb lists one record per CDR3 protein. Of about 200,000 distinct CDR3 sequences in the sample, 85% to 95% were seen once. Sequenced material: CD4+ T cells from PBMCs. These receptors were obtained from a human donor in good health.

This clonotype was detected once. This sequence joins TRBV30 and TRBJ2-3, with 8 positions matching TRBD2. V was clipped by 0 bases and J by 6 bases; unmatched bases: 8. The germline CDR1 and CDR2 sequences are GTSNPN and SVGIG (reference sequence). This CDR3 comprises 15 residues. The CDR3 loop reads CAWSVRAGAGDTQYF. CDR3 coding DNA: TGTGCCTGGAGTGTACGAGCGGGAGCGGGGGATACGCAGTATTTT. The full variable domain, with the rest looked up from reference TRBV30 and TRBJ2-3, is SQTIHQWPATLVQPVGSPLSLECTVEGTSNPNLYWYRQAAGRGLQLLFYSVGIGQISSEVPQNLSASRPQDRQFILSSKKLLLSDSGFYLCAWSVRAGAGDTQYFGPGTRLTVL.

The chain couples TRBV25-1 to TRBJ2-2; D is unresolved. The CDR3 covers 11 residues. Germline CDR1 MGHDK, CDR2 SYGVNS. Trimming pared 5 bases from V and 9 bases from J, leaving 7 bases between. CDR3 DNA sequence: TGTGCCAGCAGTCGGTCCAGGGAGCTGTTTTTT. Translating gives CASSRSRELFF.